A selection of T cell receptor beta chains follows, all from one sample in a study of blood T cell repertoires in COVID-19. The repertoire was sequenced with immunoSEQ multiplex PCR; TCRdb's copy has only in-frame clones and lacks some. Counted here are about 200,000 clones, about nine tenths occurring once; the ten biggest clones make up 1.5% to 2%. The sequenced sample consisted of peripheral blood. The source of these receptors is a man aged 18-30 years with active or convalescent COVID-19. Each CDR3 is given with its conserved first and last residue. A D gene is named only where the DNA matches it firmly. Clone size is shown for a subset of rows, as once, few, many or a class of expanded clone.

TRBD1 TRBJ1-6 TRBV2 few CASSRDRAYNSPLHF TGTGCCAGCAGCCGGGACAGGGCCTATAATTCACCCCTCCACTTT
- TRBJ1-1 TRBV7-2 - CASSLMDSLNTEAFF TGTGCCAGCAGCTTAATGGACAGTTTGAACACTGAAGCTTTCTTT
- TRBJ1-4 TRBV27 - CASSGLGQSEKLFF TGTGCCAGCAGTGGTTTGGGGCAGAGTGAAAAACTGTTTTTT
TRBD2 TRBJ2-1 TRBV11-2 - CASSLNPSGGTYNEQFF TGTGCCAGCAGCTTAAATCCTAGCGGGGGGACCTACAATGAGCAGTTCTTC
TRBD1 TRBJ1-5 TRBV2 - CASKRQGNQPQHF TGTGCCAGCAAGCGACAGGGTAATCAGCCCCAGCATTTT
TRBD1 TRBJ1-6 TRBV4-1 - CASSREGTGDSPLHF TGCGCCAGCAGCCGAGAGGGGACAGGGGATTCACCCCTCCACTTT
- TRBJ1-1 TRBV4-3 - CASSQGNAQDRAFF TGCGCCAGCAGCCAAGGGAATGCCCAGGATCGGGCTTTCTTT
- TRBJ2-2 TRBV18 - CASSPEAANTGELFF TGTGCCAGCTCACCTGAAGCGGCAAACACCGGGGAGCTGTTTTTT
- TRBJ2-2 TRBV30 - CAWRGSGLNTGELFF TGTGCCTGGAGGGGGTCAGGGTTGAACACCGGGGAGCTGTTTTTT
TRBD1 TRBJ2-7 TRBV4-1 once CASSQGVEGDRAFEQYF TGCGCCAGCAGCCAAGGGGTAGAGGGAGACAGGGCCTTCGAGCAGTACTTC
- TRBJ2-7 TRBV7-2 - CASSPGGGPYGQYF TGTGCCAGCAGCCCCGGAGGTGGTCCGTACGGGCAGTACTTC
- TRBJ1-1 TRBV2 - CASRYRVMNTEAFF TGTGCCAGCAGGTACAGGGTCATGAACACTGAAGCTTTCTTT
TRBD2 TRBJ2-3 TRBV28 - CASSPGTSGRITQYF TGTGCCAGCAGTCCCGGGACTAGCGGGAGAATTACGCAGTATTTT
- TRBJ1-1 TRBV19 - CASTRQDNFAEAFF TGTGCCAGTACCCGACAGGATAACTTCGCTGAAGCTTTCTTT
TRBD1 TRBJ1-1 TRBV7-9 - CASSRQGTEAFF TGTGCCAGCAGCCGACAGGGAACTGAAGCTTTCTTT
TRBD1 TRBJ2-1 TRBV30 - CAWSTGQPYNEQFF TGTGCCTGGAGTACGGGACAGCCCTACAATGAGCAGTTCTTC
- TRBJ1-1 TRBV27 - CASSRPGTGTEAFF TGTGCCAGCAGTCGGCCGGGTACGGGCACTGAAGCTTTCTTT
TRBD1 TRBJ2-3 TRBV25-1 - CASSETGGATDTQYF TGTGCCAGCAGTGAAACAGGGGGCGCCACAGATACGCAGTATTTT
TRBD1 TRBJ1-1 TRBV3-1/TRBV3-2 - CASSRPGQGLDEAFF TGTGCCAGCAGCCGACCAGGACAGGGGCTGGATGAAGCTTTCTTT
TRBD1 TRBJ1-4 TRBV5-6 - CASSRGGTGDEKLFF TGTGCCAGCAGCCGTGGCGGGACAGGGGATGAAAAACTGTTTTTT
- TRBJ1-6 TRBV27 - CASSHTGNSPLHF TGTGCCAGCAGTCACACAGGTAATTCACCCCTCCACTTT
- TRBJ2-1 TRBV5-1 - CASSLAGQSYNEQFF TGCGCCAGCAGCTTGGCTGGACAGTCCTACAATGAGCAGTTCTTC
TRBD2 TRBJ2-3 TRBV9 - CASSVVAGDTQYF TGTGCCAGCAGCGTAGTAGCGGGAGATACGCAGTATTTT